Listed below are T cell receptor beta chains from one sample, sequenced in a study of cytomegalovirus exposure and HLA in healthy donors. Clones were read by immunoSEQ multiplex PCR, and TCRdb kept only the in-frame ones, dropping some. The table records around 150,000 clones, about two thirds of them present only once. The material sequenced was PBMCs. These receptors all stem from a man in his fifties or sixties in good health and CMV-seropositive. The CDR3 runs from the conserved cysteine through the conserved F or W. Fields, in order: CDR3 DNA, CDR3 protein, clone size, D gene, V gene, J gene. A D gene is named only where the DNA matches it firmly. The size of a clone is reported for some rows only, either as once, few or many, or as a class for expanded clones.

CDR3nt: TGTGCCAGCAGTTCCGCCCTCACTAGCGGAGTAGAGAATGAGCAGTTCTTC
CDR3aa: CASSSALTSGVENEQFF
abundance: .
d_gene: TRBD2
v_gene: TRBV27
j_gene: TRBJ2-1

CDR3nt: TGTGCCAGCAGCTTGGCCTCTGGGAGCGGCGGGAAAAATGAGCAGTTCTTC
CDR3aa: CASSLASGSGGKNEQFF
abundance: .
d_gene: .
v_gene: TRBV5-6
j_gene: TRBJ2-1

CDR3nt: TGTGCCAGCGGGGACTGGGGGGGGGTCGGGGAGCTGTTTTTT
CDR3aa: CASGDWGGVGELFF
abundance: .
d_gene: TRBD2
v_gene: TRBV27
j_gene: TRBJ2-2

CDR3nt: TGCGCCAGCAGTGCGGGGGGCCGGGGAGATACGCAGTATTTT
CDR3aa: CASSAGGRGDTQYF
abundance: .
d_gene: .
v_gene: TRBV10-2
j_gene: TRBJ2-3

CDR3nt: TGTGCCAGTTTGGACAGGGGGATAGCTAACTATGGCTACACCTTC
CDR3aa: CASLDRGIANYGYTF
abundance: .
d_gene: TRBD1
v_gene: TRBV19
j_gene: TRBJ1-2

CDR3nt: TGTGCCAGCAGCTTGCGTCGACAGGGGCGGGATTCACCCCTCCACTTT
CDR3aa: CASSLRRQGRDSPLHF
abundance: .
d_gene: TRBD1
v_gene: TRBV5-5
j_gene: TRBJ1-6

CDR3nt: TGTGCCAGCATGAAAGAGGCGGCCGGAGACAATGAGCAGTTCTTC
CDR3aa: CASMKEAAGDNEQFF
abundance: .
d_gene: .
v_gene: TRBV6-6
j_gene: TRBJ2-1

CDR3nt: TGTGCCAGCAGCTCTACAGGGGTTCGAGAGACCCAGTACTTC
CDR3aa: CASSSTGVRETQYF
abundance: .
d_gene: TRBD1
v_gene: TRBV7-6
j_gene: TRBJ2-5

CDR3nt: TGTGCCAGCAGCTGGGGGGGAGGGGGGGAGACCCAGTACTTC
CDR3aa: CASSWGGGGETQYF
abundance: few
d_gene: .
v_gene: TRBV7-2
j_gene: TRBJ2-5

CDR3nt: TGTGCCTATCGAGCGGGGGCAGATACGCAGTATTTT
CDR3aa: CAYRAGADTQYF
abundance: .
d_gene: TRBD2
v_gene: TRBV7-9
j_gene: TRBJ2-3

CDR3nt: TGTGCCAGCAGCTCGGACAGACAAGCGAACACCGGGGAGCTGTTTTTT
CDR3aa: CASSSDRQANTGELFF
abundance: .
d_gene: .
v_gene: TRBV7-6
j_gene: TRBJ2-2

CDR3nt: TGTGCCAGCAGCCGGGTACAGGGACAGGGGCTAAGTTCTGGGGCCAACGTCCTGACTTTC
CDR3aa: CASSRVQGQGLSSGANVLTF
abundance: .
d_gene: TRBD1
v_gene: TRBV14
j_gene: TRBJ2-6

CDR3nt: TGTGCCAGCACCTCTAGGGGACAGGGGACTGGAAACACTGAAGCTTTCTTT
CDR3aa: CASTSRGQGTGNTEAFF
abundance: .
d_gene: TRBD1
v_gene: TRBV2
j_gene: TRBJ1-1

CDR3nt: TGTGCCAGCAGTCCCCTAAGGGGGATGAACACTGAAGCTTCCTTT
CDR3aa: CASSPLRGMNTEASF
abundance: .
d_gene: .
v_gene: TRBV6-6
j_gene: TRBJ1-1

CDR3nt: TGTGCCAGCAGCGTGACTAGCGGGGGGCCGGGTGAGACCCAGTACTTC
CDR3aa: CASSVTSGGPGETQYF
abundance: .
d_gene: TRBD2
v_gene: TRBV2
j_gene: TRBJ2-5

CDR3nt: TGTGCCAGCAGCGCGACTTGGACTAGCGGTCTTCAAGAGACCCAGTACTTC
CDR3aa: CASSATWTSGLQETQYF
abundance: few
d_gene: TRBD2
v_gene: TRBV9
j_gene: TRBJ2-5

CDR3nt: TGTGCCAGCAGCCAGAACTATGGCTACACCTTC
CDR3aa: CASSQNYGYTF
abundance: .
d_gene: .
v_gene: TRBV9
j_gene: TRBJ1-2

CDR3nt: TGTGCCAGCAGCCCTAGCGGGGGGGCCCCCAATGAGCAGTTCTTC
CDR3aa: CASSPSGGAPNEQFF
abundance: once
d_gene: TRBD2
v_gene: TRBV5-4
j_gene: TRBJ2-1

CDR3nt: TGTGCCAGCAGGCCCCGGGACAGGTCCGGGGAGCTGTTTTTT
CDR3aa: CASRPRDRSGELFF
abundance: .
d_gene: TRBD1
v_gene: TRBV13
j_gene: TRBJ2-2

CDR3nt: TGTGCCAGCTCACGCACAGGGAACACTGAAGCTTTCTTT
CDR3aa: CASSRTGNTEAFF
abundance: .
d_gene: .
v_gene: TRBV18
j_gene: TRBJ1-1

CDR3nt: TGTGCCAGCTCACCCCCGAGCGGGCAAGAGACCCAGTACTTC
CDR3aa: CASSPPSGQETQYF
abundance: .
d_gene: .
v_gene: TRBV18
j_gene: TRBJ2-5

CDR3nt: TGTGCCAGCAGCTTCGGGTTGGCGATTGGTGGCTACACCTTC
CDR3aa: CASSFGLAIGGYTF
abundance: .
d_gene: .
v_gene: TRBV7-9
j_gene: TRBJ1-2

CDR3nt: TGTGCCAGCACCGGACAGGGGGTTAATCAGCCCCAGCATTTT
CDR3aa: CASTGQGVNQPQHF
abundance: .
d_gene: TRBD1
v_gene: TRBV6-6
j_gene: TRBJ1-5

CDR3nt: TGCGCCAGCAGCCCACAGTGGGTGGGAGATCAGCCCCAGCATTTT
CDR3aa: CASSPQWVGDQPQHF
abundance: .
d_gene: .
v_gene: TRBV4-3
j_gene: TRBJ1-5

CDR3nt: TGTGCCAGCAGCCCCGGGGGGACCTACGAGCAGTACTTC
CDR3aa: CASSPGGTYEQYF
abundance: .
d_gene: TRBD2
v_gene: TRBV11-3
j_gene: TRBJ2-7

CDR3nt: TGTGCCAGCAGTTACAGGGATGGCTACACCTTC
CDR3aa: CASSYRDGYTF
abundance: once
d_gene: .
v_gene: TRBV2
j_gene: TRBJ1-2